This TCR beta chain was captured in a study of response to subunit inactivated influenza vaccine. Study-wide points: There was a suggestion from the authors that each seasonal influenza vaccination recruits few new T cells.

TCRdb called the RT-PCR reads again in MiXCR, with one record for every CDR3 protein. Here the sample spans about 570,000 distinct CDR3 sequences, approximately 10% being singletons. This clonotype was seen more than once but under ten times. What it recognizes is unknown. The CDR3 is 15 amino acids. V shed 7 bases, J shed 6 bases, and the junction held 7 bases outside the gene matches. This sample was also put to use in a study of T cells expressing NK-cell markers. That source notes: The cDNA for TCR beta came from 5'RACE template switching with UMIs. Several experiments confined sorting to alpha-beta TCR T cells with an anti-gamma-delta TCR antibody. A few of the donors also had these clonotypes leading their CD3+CD56-NKG2C+ fraction.

The TCR sequence derives from a middle-aged man who received an inactivated influenza vaccine. The input for sequencing was PBMCs from blood, taken on the day of vaccination. This chain joins TRBV12-3 or TRBV12-4 and TRBJ1-6; 9 nucleotides match TRBD1. The CDR3 DNA sequence: TGTGCCAGCAATATCGACAGGGGGATTAATTCACCCCTCCACTTT. It yields the protein CASNIDRGINSPLHF.